This T cell receptor beta chain was profiled in a study of patients and donors after allogeneic stem cell transplantation. Germline V gene data show CDR1 as SGHRS and CDR2 as YFSETQ. The CDR3 length is 16 residues. Trimming stripped 4 bases from V and 3 bases from J, with 20 bases between. A single record per CDR3 protein comes from TCRdb applying MiXCR to the RT-PCR reads. The sample has roughly 190,000 distinct CDR3 sequences, around two fifths seen once; the top ten hold about 30%. The sequenced material came from blood, either unsorted or a sorted T cell fraction (not recorded which). This sequence was found in a human donor who was either an allogeneic HSCT recipient or a stem cell or donor lymphocyte infusion donor (not recorded which). It is not recorded whose cells these are; they may come from a transplant donor. V usage is TRBV5-1 and J usage is TRBJ2-7; TRBD1 might be the D (6 bases). The CDR3 here is CASSANRVPGVYEQYF. The CDR3 DNA sequence: TGCGCCAGCAGCGCCAACAGGGTGCCAGGGGTCTACGAGCAGTACTTC.